The rows below give T cell receptor beta chains drawn from one sample of a study of T cells in Graves' hyperthyroidism and ophthalmopathy. TCRdb re-called the multiplex PCR reads with MiXCR, one entry per CDR3 protein. Of approximately 690,000 distinct CDR3 sequences in the sample, more than 14% were seen once. Input material: blood. The receptors were gathered from a woman between 50 and 59 years old with Graves' ophthalmopathy. CDR3s include the opening cysteine and the closing phenylalanine or tryptophan. The D gene is left open where the match is weak. Clone size is not always given. Where it is, it says once, few, many or a class for expanded clones.

v_call	d_call	clone_size	j_call	cdr3_nt	cdr3_aa
TRBV6-2/TRBV6-3	-	many	TRBJ2-1	TGTGCCAGCAGTTCTCGCTACAATGAGCAGTTCTTC	CASSSRYNEQFF
TRBV29-1	TRBD2	many	TRBJ2-1	TGCAGCGTTGAAGATCCTAGTAGCGGGCAGTACAATGAGCAGTTCTTC	CSVEDPSSGQYNEQFF
TRBV6-1	TRBD2	-	TRBJ2-1	TGTGCCAGCAGTTGGGAGGGAGTTGATAATGAGCAGTTCTTC	CASSWEGVDNEQFF
TRBV3-1	TRBD1	few	TRBJ2-5	TGTGCCAGCAGCCCCAGGACAGGGAGGACAGAGACCCAGTACTTC	CASSPRTGRTETQYF
TRBV6-1	-	many	TRBJ2-7	TGTGCCAGCACCAGCCTCGAGGATGGCTACGAGCAGTACTTC	CASTSLEDGYEQYF
TRBV2	-	many	TRBJ1-1	TGTGCCAGCAGTGAATTGGCCACTAACACTGAAGCTTTCTTT	CASSELATNTEAFF
TRBV2	-	-	TRBJ2-7	TGTGCCAGCAGTGAAGGCAGGAACCCCTACGAGCAGTACTTC	CASSEGRNPYEQYF
TRBV5-6	TRBD2	-	TRBJ2-1	TGTGCCAGCAGCCCACGACGATTAGCGGGAGGGTACAATGAGCAGTTCTTC	CASSPRRLAGGYNEQFF
TRBV7-2	-	many	TRBJ2-1	TGTGCCAGCAGCTTAGGTGTTAGCAGGTACAATGAGCAGTTCTTC	CASSLGVSRYNEQFF
TRBV29-1	-	-	TRBJ1-2	TGCAGCGTTGCGAAAGACAGGCGGGTCTATGGCTACACCTTC	CSVAKDRRVYGYTF
TRBV6-6	-	-	TRBJ1-6	TGTGCCAGCAGTTACTCCAAGGCCCCGGGTTCACCCCTCCACTTT	CASSYSKAPGSPLHF
TRBV30	-	many	TRBJ2-1	TGTGCCTGGAGTGAGGGCGGAGCCGCCCGCTCCTACAATGAGCAGTTCTTC	CAWSEGGAARSYNEQFF
TRBV9	-	many	TRBJ2-1	TGTGCCAGCAGCGTAGGACCTTACAATGAGCAGTTCTTC	CASSVGPYNEQFF
TRBV24-1	-	-	TRBJ2-7	TGTGCCACCAGTGATGGAGTAGCCGGAGGCTACGAGCAGTACTTC	CATSDGVAGGYEQYF
TRBV7-9	-	many	TRBJ2-7	TGTGCCAGCAGCGAAAGCGGACAGACCTACGAGCAGTACTTC	CASSESGQTYEQYF
TRBV7-8	TRBD2	many	TRBJ2-3	TGTGCCAGCAGCTTAGTTCGGGGGGACACAGATACGCAGTATTTT	CASSLVRGDTDTQYF
TRBV4-3	-	-	TRBJ2-6	TGCGCCAGCAGCCAAGATCGGCCAGATTCCCTCTCTGGGGCCAACGTCCTGACTTTC	CASSQDRPDSLSGANVLTF
TRBV11-3	-	-	TRBJ2-1	TGTGCCAGCAGCTTAGGTGGACAGTCATACAATGAGCAGTTCTTC	CASSLGGQSYNEQFF
TRBV6-2/TRBV6-3	TRBD2	many	TRBJ2-1	TGTGCCAGCAGTTACCGTCCGGGTAGCGGGAGCTACAATGAGCAGTTCTTC	CASSYRPGSGSYNEQFF
TRBV7-9	-	-	TRBJ1-1	TGTGCCAGCAGCTTAGATGGGGCCACTGAAGCTTTCTTT	CASSLDGATEAFF
TRBV7-2	TRBD2	-	TRBJ2-1	TGTGCCAGCAGCTTGGGAGGGAGGGAGGGGTTCTTC	CASSLGGREGFF